Listed here are 16 T cell receptor beta chains from one sample, sequenced in a study of blood T cell repertoires in COVID-19. Repertoires were generated with immunoSEQ multiplex PCR, while TCRdb's copy carries only in-frame clones and drops some. This table has 150,000 to 200,000 clones, around four fifths appearing once. The sequenced sample was peripheral blood. The receptors here all came from a woman aged 65 to 85 with COVID-19, enrolled during active disease.

The CDR3 DNA reads TGTGCCAATGCTCCTAGCGGGTCCTCTGGGACCCAGTACTTC. Translation gives CANAPSGSSGTQYF. The chain is built from TRBV7-9 and TRBJ2-5; 8 nucleotides line up with TRBD2. The V gene end was trimmed by 10 bases and the J gene end by 7 bases; junction bases not matched to a gene: 14. The CDR3 spans 14 residues. Looked up from germline, CDR1 is SEHNR and CDR2 is FQNEAQ (reference sequence).

This clone was counted a single time. J is TRBJ2-2 and V is TRBV19; the D gene is possibly TRBD1 (6 bases). The CDR3 extends over 14 amino acids. The germline V gene has CDR1 LNHDA and CDR2 SQIVND (reference sequence). Trimming took off 7 bases at V and 4 bases at J, with 13 bases between the two ends. Written as DNA, the CDR3 is TGTGCCAGTACTAAACAGGGATTCACCGGGGAGCTGTTTTTT. It yields the protein CASTKQGFTGELFF.

V gene TRBV11-3 combines with J gene TRBJ1-1, with 12 positions matching TRBD1. Looked up from germline, CDR1 is SGHNT and CDR2 is YENEEA. This CDR3 has 15 amino acids. The trim removed 3 bases at V and 6 bases at J, leaving 5 bases unmatched. The CDR3 region is CASSFSGTGGSEAFF. The DNA of the CDR3 is TGTGCCAGCAGCTTTTCCGGGACAGGGGGCTCTGAAGCTTTCTTT.

The V gene is TRBV18, the J gene TRBJ2-3, with 7 bases lining up with TRBD1. Germline CDR1 and CDR2: KGHSH and LQKENI. This CDR3 is 15 amino acids long. With 6 bases clipped from V and 0 bases from J, the junction kept 6 bases outside the gene matches. CDR3 sequence reads: CASSPTGASTDTQYF. The CDR3 DNA reads as TGTGCCAGCTCCCCCACAGGGGCTAGCACAGATACGCAGTATTTT.

This chain links TRBV28 with TRBJ2-3; 9 bases are a match to TRBD2. The V and J ends lost 7 bases and 4 bases, in that order; junction bases with no gene match: 9. The CDR3 has 15 amino acids. In germline, CDR1 is MDHEN, CDR2 SYDVKM. DNA of the CDR3: TGTGCCAGCATGCCTAGCGGGAACCCCCCAGATACGCAGTATTTT. Translation gives CASMPSGNPPDTQYF. Variable domain in full (rest from reference TRBV28 and TRBJ2-3): DVKVTQSSRYLVKRTGEKVFLECVQDMDHENMFWYRQDPGLGLRLIYFSYDVKMKEKGDIPEGYSVSREKKERFSLILESASTNQTSMYLCASMPSGNPPDTQYFGPGTRLTVL.

The genes are TRBV11-3 and TRBJ2-1; TRBD1 matches at 8 bases. Germline CDR1 and CDR2: SGHNT and YENEEA. V shed 5 bases, J shed 8 bases, and the junction held 8 bases outside the gene matches. The CDR3 is 14 amino acids. CDR3 sequence: CASSPRDRRDEQFF. DNA of the CDR3: TGTGCCAGCAGCCCACGGGACAGGAGGGATGAGCAGTTCTTC.

The chain combines TRBV19 with TRBJ2-5, with TRBD1 identical over 7 bases. V was clipped by 6 bases and J by 5 bases; unmatched bases: 6. CDR1 and CDR2 (germline): LNHDA, SQIVND (reference sequence). The length of the CDR3 is 13 residues. CDR3 sequence reads: CASRNRGEETQYF. Written as DNA, the CDR3 is TGTGCCAGTAGAAACAGGGGCGAGGAGACCCAGTACTTC.

This chain links TRBV5-4 with TRBJ2-6, with D maybe TRBD1 (6 bases). CDR1 and CDR2 from the germline V gene are SGHNT and YYREEE (reference sequence). CDR3 size: 15 residues. The ends were cut back, 3 bases at V and 2 bases at J, with 9 bases in the middle. CDR3 in DNA: TGTGCCAGCAGCTCGCAGGGGACTGGGGCCAACGTCCTGACTTTC. As protein: CASSSQGTGANVLTF.

This clone appeared a few times. This chain links TRBV28 with TRBJ1-6, with 11 bases aligning to TRBD1. V lost 2 bases, J lost 16 bases, and 7 bases stayed unmatched. CDR1 is MDHEN, CDR2 SYDVKM, per germline. CDR3 length: 14 residues. CDR3 in amino acids: CASSLPGQGDALHF. In nucleotides, the CDR3 is TGTGCCAGCAGTTTACCGGGACAGGGGGACGCTCTCCACTTT.

CDR3 in amino acids: CASSRAGGNQPQHF. CDR3 coding DNA: TGTGCCAGCAGTCGCGCAGGGGGCAATCAGCCCCAGCATTTT. This rearrangement joins TRBV6-5 to TRBJ1-5; perhaps TRBD1 as D (6 bases). V lost 5 bases to trimming and J lost 2 bases, with 10 bases between them. Germline CDR1 is MNHEY and CDR2 is SVGAGI. The CDR3 contains 14 residues.

This chain uses TRBV28 with TRBJ2-3, with 7 bases aligning to TRBD2. The CDR3 contains 14 residues. Looked up from germline, CDR1 is MDHEN and CDR2 is SYDVKM. With 7 bases clipped from V and 7 bases from J, the junction kept 11 bases outside the gene matches. The CDR3: CASIGGGWKNTQYF. The CDR3 DNA follows: TGTGCCAGCATAGGCGGGGGTTGGAAAAATACGCAGTATTTT. Complete variable domain (other parts from reference TRBV28 and TRBJ2-3): DVKVTQSSRYLVKRTGEKVFLECVQDMDHENMFWYRQDPGLGLRLIYFSYDVKMKEKGDIPEGYSVSREKKERFSLILESASTNQTSMYLCASIGGGWKNTQYFGPGTRLTVL.

This chain uses TRBV29-1 with TRBJ2-7; 8 bases match TRBD1. CDR1 is SQVTM and CDR2 is ANQGSEA in the germline V gene. V was pared by 3 bases and J by 5 bases, with 9 bases of the junction left unmatched. CDR3 length: 14 amino acids. CDR3 sequence reads: CSVERGSGGNEQYF. Written as DNA, the CDR3 is TGCAGCGTTGAGAGGGGGTCAGGGGGCAACGAGCAGTACTTC.

The chain combines TRBV18 with TRBJ1-1; maybe TRBD1 (5 bases). CDR1 and CDR2 (germline): KGHSH, LQKENI. There are 16 residues in the CDR3. The V end lost 6 bases, the J end lost 4 bases, and 21 bases lay between the germline ends. The CDR3 DNA reads as TGTGCCAGCTCGCTTACAGGCAAGCCGGAGGGCACTGAAGCTTTCTTT. Protein sequence: CASSLTGKPEGTEAFF.

The gene calls are TRBV28 and TRBJ2-3; TRBD1 aligns across 11 bases. This CDR3 has 16 amino acids. The J segment lost 2 bases and the V segment lost 3 bases, leaving 4 bases of the junction unmatched. Germline V gene lookup returns CDR1 MDHEN and CDR2 SYDVKM. The CDR3 DNA is TGTGCCAGCAGTTTTGGGACAGGGGGATCCACAGATACGCAGTATTTT. Its protein product is CASSFGTGGSTDTQYF. The complete variable domain, with remaining parts taken from reference TRBV28 and TRBJ2-3, reads DVKVTQSSRYLVKRTGEKVFLECVQDMDHENMFWYRQDPGLGLRLIYFSYDVKMKEKGDIPEGYSVSREKKERFSLILESASTNQTSMYLCASSFGTGGSTDTQYFGPGTRLTVL.

V is TRBV6-5 and J is TRBJ2-3; a possible D gene is TRBD2 (6 bases). Germline assignment: CDR1 MNHEY and CDR2 SVGAGI. V dropped 6 bases and J dropped 11 bases, with 12 bases sitting between them. The CDR3 contains 11 residues. The CDR3 loop reads CASSLGGGQYF. The CDR3 DNA reads TGTGCCAGCAGCCTGGGGGGTGGGCAGTATTTT.

The chain links TRBV14 to TRBJ2-7; a weak D match, TRBD1 (5 bases). There are 15 residues in the CDR3. CDR1 is SGHDN and CDR2 is FVKESK in the germline V gene. V was cut by 1 base and J by 0 bases, with 10 bases left in between. The CDR3 reads CASSQGTGRSYEQYF. The CDR3 coding sequence is TGTGCCAGCAGCCAAGGTACAGGACGCTCCTACGAGCAGTACTTC. The full variable domain, in which reference TRBV14 and TRBJ2-7 provide the parts outside the CDR3, is EAGVTQFPSHSVIEKGQTVTLRCDPISGHDNLYWYRRVMGKEIKFLLHFVKESKQDESGMPNNRFLAERTGGTYSTLKVQPAELEDSGVYFCASSQGTGRSYEQYFGPGTRLTVT.